A single sample gave rise to the 30 T cell receptor beta chains below, sequenced in a study of shared clonotypes between healthy human individuals. The method was immunoSEQ multiplex PCR; TCRdb's version includes in-frame clones alone and lacks a portion of them. Of roughly 1,600,000 clones detected, approximately 98.5% appear once; the ten largest clones hold 0.36%. Source material: naive CD4+ T cells sorted from blood. Noted subset: CD45RA+ positively selected. The receptors shown here come from a man aged 25-45 years in good health.

The rearrangement links TRBV7-9 to TRBJ2-1; a weak D match, TRBD1 (5 bases). Germline-derived CDR1 and CDR2 are SEHNR and FQNEAQ (reference sequence). The CDR3 extends over 15 amino acids. Between the trimmed V and J ends, which lost 5 bases and 7 bases, there was a span of 18 bases. This chain's CDR3 is CASSRSLGRGNEQFF. The CDR3 region has the DNA TGTGCCAGCAGCCGTAGTTTGGGGCGTGGGAATGAGCAGTTCTTC.

This clone was seen only once. The chain has TRBV7-8 and TRBJ2-7; D possibly corresponds to TRBD2 (6 bases). The germline V gene encodes CDR1 SGHVS and CDR2 FQNEAQ. The V gene lost 5 bases and the J gene lost 4 bases, with 27 bases spanning the gap. The CDR3 sequence is 18 residues long. DNA of the CDR3: TGTGCCAGCAGCCGGGGAGGTAGAGCCGGGACTTCGACTTACGAGCAGTACTTC. This gives the protein CASSRGGRAGTSTYEQYF. Variable domain in full (rest from reference TRBV7-8 and TRBJ2-7): GAGVSQSPRYKVAKRGQDVALRCDPISGHVSLFWYQQALGQGPEFLTYFQNEAQLDKSGLPSDRFFAERPEGSVSTLKIQRTQQEDSAVYLCASSRGGRAGTSTYEQYFGPGTRLTVT.

The chain uses TRBV29-1 and TRBJ2-2; no definite D call. Trimming took off 2 bases at V and 6 bases at J, with 10 bases between the two ends. CDR1 is SQVTM, CDR2 ANQGSEA, per germline. The CDR3 is 13 residues long. The CDR3: CSVELRRAGELFF. Here the CDR3 DNA reads TGCAGCGTTGAACTCCGACGGGCCGGGGAGCTGTTTTTT.

The CDR3: CAWRKQGAGNQPQHF. The CDR3 nucleotides are TGTGCCTGGAGGAAACAGGGAGCGGGCAATCAGCCCCAGCATTTT. The rearrangement links TRBV30 to TRBJ1-5; possible D gene TRBD1, 6 bases. V gave up 3 bases and J gave up 2 bases, with 14 bases separating them. There are 15 residues in the CDR3. The germline V gene has CDR1 GTSNPN and CDR2 SVGIG (reference sequence).

The chain employs TRBV10-1 and TRBJ2-1; possible D gene TRBD2, 5 bases. V was cut by 3 bases and J by 2 bases, with 8 bases left in between. The CDR3 covers 14 residues. Germline loops: CDR1 WNHNN, CDR2 SYGVQD (reference sequence). CDR3 DNA: TGCGCCAGCAGTGATGCGGGCCCCTACAATGAGCAGTTCTTC. It codes for CASSDAGPYNEQFF.

V is TRBV4-3 and J is TRBJ2-1, with TRBD1 matching 9 bases. Germline V CDR1 and CDR2: LGHNA, YSLEER. The CDR3 consists of 17 residues. V trimming: 0 bases; J trimming: 4 bases; junction bases outside the gene matches: 7. The CDR3 DNA follows: TGCGCCAGCAGCCAAGATCTGAGACAGGGGGGTTACAATGAGCAGTTCTTC. It specifies CASSQDLRQGGYNEQFF.

The chain uses TRBV5-8 and TRBJ2-7, with D uncertain. Looked up from germline, CDR1 is SGHTS and CDR2 is YDEGEE. Trimming stripped 1 base from V and 4 bases from J, with 9 bases between. CDR3 length equals 13 residues. The CDR3 DNA reads as TGTGCCAGCAGCTTGAGGAGACAATACGAGCAGTACTTC. It is translated as CASSLRRQYEQYF.

Points on this clone: The sample has other DNA sequences that encode this CDR3 too. This sequence joins TRBV6-5 and TRBJ2-7, with D possibly being TRBD1 (6 bases). Germline-derived CDR1 and CDR2 are MNHEY and SVGAGI. V lost 2 bases to trimming and J lost 4 bases, with 6 bases between them. The CDR3 is 12 residues long. The chain's CDR3 is CASSYTGYEQYF. CDR3 nucleotide sequence: TGTGCCAGCAGTTACACAGGGTACGAGCAGTACTTC.

The J gene is TRBJ1-1, the V gene TRBV10-3; no firm D call. Germline CDR1 ENHRY, CDR2 SYGVKD. V lost 10 bases, J lost 7 bases, and 16 bases lay in between. The CDR3 has 12 residues. CDR3 DNA sequence: TGTGCCACCCGGCAGGAGATACGTGAAGCTTTCTTT. It encodes CATRQEIREAFF.

This clone was recorded once. The V gene is TRBV18, the J gene TRBJ2-7, with 7 bases aligning to TRBD2. Germline V gene data show CDR1 as KGHSH and CDR2 as LQKENI. This CDR3 contains 18 residues. The V and J ends lost 2 bases and 3 bases, in that order; junction bases with no gene match: 16. Here the CDR3 DNA reads TGTGCCAGCTCACCAACACGTATCTTGGCGGGAGAGGGCTACGAGCAGTACTTC. This translates into CASSPTRILAGEGYEQYF.

The V gene is TRBV4-3, the J gene TRBJ2-3; D ambiguous. The germline V and J ends were trimmed by 2 bases and 2 bases, with 8 bases remaining between them. The CDR3 consists of 14 residues. CDR1 LGHNA and CDR2 YSLEER come from the germline V gene. CDR3: CASSQSRHTDTQYF. CDR3 DNA: TGCGCCAGCAGCCAAAGCCGACACACAGATACGCAGTATTTT.

For this clone: The same CDR3 arises from other DNA sequences in this sample as well. The J gene is TRBJ2-7, the V gene TRBV5-1, with 8 bases matching TRBD2. The CDR3 is 14 amino acids. CDR1 and CDR2 (germline): SGHRS, YFSETQ. V lost 2 bases, J lost 4 bases, and 5 bases stayed unmatched. The CDR3 sequence is CASSLPSGSYEQYF. For the CDR3, the DNA is TGCGCCAGCAGCTTACCCAGCGGGAGTTACGAGCAGTACTTC.

This clone came up once. This chain links TRBV5-1 with TRBJ2-7; 8 bases are a match to TRBD1. The CDR3 totals 15 residues. Germline V lookup: CDR1 SGHRS, CDR2 YFSETQ. V shed 2 bases and J 3 bases; nucleotides not matched to a gene: 7. Here the CDR3 DNA reads TGCGCCAGCAGCTTACAGGGGGATCGACGCTACGAGCAGTACTTC. This encodes CASSLQGDRRYEQYF.

This clone occurred once. The chain couples TRBV7-8 to TRBJ2-7; D is possibly TRBD1 or TRBD2 (5 bases each). The V gene's germline CDR1 is SGHVS and CDR2 FQNEAQ. Trimming removed 0 bases from V and 1 base from J, with 10 bases in between. CDR3 length: 15 amino acids. Written as DNA, the CDR3 is TGTGCCAGCAGCTTAGCGGGGGAGTGGTCCTACGAGCAGTACTTC. The encoded protein is CASSLAGEWSYEQYF.

This chain links TRBV6-6 with TRBJ2-7, with 7 positions matching TRBD2. The germline V gene has CDR1 MNHNY and CDR2 SVGAGI (reference sequence). The CDR3 runs to 14 residues. The J segment lost 5 bases and the V segment lost 7 bases, leaving 11 bases of the junction unmatched. CDR3 loop: CASIPRAGAHEQYF. CDR3 in DNA: TGTGCCAGCATTCCGCGGGCGGGAGCCCACGAGCAGTACTTC.

V and J are TRBV7-9 and TRBJ1-1; the match to TRBD1 covers 10 bases. CDR3 length equals 15 residues. Trimming at V came to 5 bases and at J to 3 bases, leaving 6 bases not matched to a gene. CDR1 is SEHNR and CDR2 is FQNEAQ in the germline V gene (reference sequence). CDR3 sequence reads: CASSPGTGDYTEAFF. DNA of the CDR3: TGTGCCAGCAGCCCCGGGACAGGGGATTACACTGAAGCTTTCTTT.

The chain uses TRBV5-1 and TRBJ2-7; D might be TRBD1 (5 bases). CDR1 is SGHRS, CDR2 YFSETQ, per germline. The CDR3 sequence is 15 residues long. The V end lost 0 bases, the J end lost 7 bases, and 17 bases lay between the germline ends. The CDR3 spells CASSLAGHTSEEQYF. The CDR3 region has the DNA TGCGCCAGCAGCTTGGCCGGACACACATCGGAGGAGCAGTACTTC.

CDR3: CASSMAGGQGEQFF. In nucleotides, the CDR3 is TGTGCCAGTAGTATGGCAGGAGGCCAGGGTGAGCAGTTCTTC. The chain combines TRBV19 with TRBJ2-1; D assignment may be TRBD1 or TRBD2 (5 bases each). The CDR3 loop spans 14 amino acids. Looked up from germline, CDR1 is LNHDA and CDR2 is SQIVND (reference sequence). Trimming pared 3 bases from V and 9 bases from J, leaving 15 bases between.

The genes are TRBV9 and TRBJ2-7, with D possibly being TRBD2 (5 bases). The CDR3 covers 14 residues. The V end was cut by 4 bases, the J end by 5 bases, with 16 bases between. CDR1 is SGDLS, CDR2 YYNGEE, per germline. CDR3 nucleotides: TGTGCCAGCAGCCTGGACTCCTTACCGGACGAGCAGTACTTC. Protein product: CASSLDSLPDEQYF.

V is TRBV7-2 and J is TRBJ2-7; no reliable D call. Germline-derived CDR1 and CDR2 are SGHTA and FQGNSA. V lost 4 bases and J 0 bases, leaving 13 bases between the germline ends. There are 15 residues in the CDR3. The CDR3 spells CASSSSGWGSYEQYF. The CDR3 bases are TGTGCCAGCAGCTCCTCCGGGTGGGGCTCCTACGAGCAGTACTTC.

The chain employs TRBV14 and TRBJ2-4; D is unresolved. The germline V and J ends were trimmed by 0 bases and 0 bases, with 9 bases remaining between them. The CDR3 sequence is 16 residues long. Germline CDR1 and CDR2: SGHDN and FVKESK. CDR3 amino acids: CASSQDLGLAKNIQYF. In DNA, the CDR3 is TGTGCCAGCAGCCAAGATTTGGGTCTAGCCAAAAACATTCAGTACTTC.

On this clone: This same CDR3 is encoded by further DNA sequences in the sample. The V gene is TRBV29-1, the J gene TRBJ2-3; D is possibly TRBD1 (6 bases). The CDR3 covers 13 residues. CDR1 and CDR2 from the germline V gene are SQVTM and ANQGSEA. Deletions cut 2 bases from V and 3 bases from J, with 9 bases between. DNA of the CDR3: TGCAGCGTTGAACGTAGGGGGACAGATACGCAGTATTTT. The encoded protein is CSVERRGTDTQYF.

The J gene is TRBJ2-7, the V gene TRBV5-1, with 9 bases identical to TRBD2. The germline V gene has CDR1 SGHRS and CDR2 YFSETQ. The V segment lost 4 bases and the J segment 0 bases; nucleotides outside the gene matches: 14. This CDR3 comprises 18 residues. The chain's CDR3 is CASSLGLAGRGASYEQYF. CDR3 coding DNA: TGCGCCAGCAGCCTCGGCCTAGCGGGAAGGGGAGCCTCCTACGAGCAGTACTTC.

The chain recombines TRBV28 with TRBJ2-1, with TRBD1 matching over 8 bases. Trimming at V came to 5 bases and at J to 5 bases, leaving 8 bases not matched to a gene. Germline loops: CDR1 MDHEN, CDR2 SYDVKM. This CDR3 is 15 amino acids long. CDR3 bases: TGTGCCAGCAGTCCGACAGGGGACGCGAACAATGAGCAGTTCTTC. Translating gives CASSPTGDANNEQFF.

This clone has only one observation. This CDR3 is CSVGDRVVTEAFF. The CDR3 DNA is TGCAGCGTGGGGGACAGGGTCGTCACTGAAGCTTTCTTT. The chain uses TRBV29-1 and TRBJ1-1; TRBD1 aligns across 9 bases. CDR3 length: 13 amino acids. Per germline, CDR1 SQVTM and CDR2 ANQGSEA. Trimming took 6 bases from V and 4 from J; bases not matched to a gene: 6.

This clone appeared once. The chain joins TRBV9 to TRBJ1-1; TRBD1 aligns across 7 bases. With 4 bases clipped from V and 1 base from J, the junction kept 7 bases outside the gene matches. The CDR3 length is 15 residues. Germline V lookup: CDR1 SGDLS, CDR2 YYNGEE. For the CDR3, the DNA is TGTGCCAGCAGCATAGTTCAGGGGGGGAACACTGAAGCTTTCTTT. Its translation: CASSIVQGGNTEAFF. The full variable domain, with the rest looked up from reference TRBV9 and TRBJ1-1, is DSGVTQTPKHLITATGQRVTLRCSPRSGDLSVYWYQQSLDQGLQFLIQYYNGEERAKGNILERFSAQQFPDLHSELNLSSLELGDSALYFCASSIVQGGNTEAFFGQGTRLTVV.

V usage is TRBV7-9 and J usage is TRBJ2-7; 12 bases are shared with TRBD2. The CDR3 extends over 15 amino acids. V shed 0 bases, J shed 3 bases, and the junction held 0 bases outside the gene matches. Germline CDR1 SEHNR, CDR2 FQNEAQ (reference sequence). The CDR3 DNA is TGTGCCAGCAGCTTAGCGACTAGCGGGGGCTACGAGCAGTACTTC. This translates into CASSLATSGGYEQYF.

The chain uses TRBV10-1 and TRBJ2-3; 8 bases line up with TRBD1. This CDR3 comprises 13 residues. Germline trimming cut 8 bases from V and 3 bases from J; bases unmatched to any gene: 4. The germline V gene encodes CDR1 WNHNN and CDR2 SYGVQD (reference sequence). CDR3 amino acids: CASAWTGTDTQYF. DNA of the CDR3: TGCGCCAGCGCTTGGACAGGGACAGATACGCAGTATTTT.

The J gene is TRBJ2-6, the V gene TRBV5-4, with 14 positions matching TRBD2. Trimming removed 3 bases from V and 3 bases from J; junction bases left unmatched: 5. CDR3 length: 18 residues. Looked up from germline, CDR1 is SGHNT and CDR2 is YYREEE (reference sequence). In nucleotides, the CDR3 is TGTGCCAGCAGCTCCGGACTAGCGGGAGGAGATGGGGCCAACGTCCTGACTTTC. Its protein product is CASSSGLAGGDGANVLTF. Filled out from reference TRBV5-4 and TRBJ2-6, the complete variable domain reads ETGVTQSPTHLIKTRGQQVTLRCSSQSGHNTVSWYQQALGQGPQFIFQYYREEENGRGNFPPRFSGLQFPNYSSELNVNALELDDSALYLCASSSGLAGGDGANVLTFGAGSRLTVL.

This chain connects TRBV15 to TRBJ1-3; possibly TRBD1 for D (5 bases). The V gene lost 7 bases and the J gene lost 3 bases, with 13 bases spanning the gap. The CDR3 length is 14 residues. Germline V gene data show CDR1 as LNHNV and CDR2 as YYDKDF (reference sequence). In DNA, the CDR3 is TGTGCCACCACCCTCGGGGGTTATGGAAACACCATATATTTT. Its translation is CATTLGGYGNTIYF. The whole variable domain, remainder taken from reference TRBV15 and TRBJ1-3, is DAMVIQNPRYQVTQFGKPVTLSCSQTLNHNVMYWYQQKSSQAPKLLFHYYDKDFNNEADTPDNFQSRRPNTSFCFLDIRSPGLGDTAMYLCATTLGGYGNTIYFGEGSWLTVV.